This record concerns one T cell receptor (beta chain) sequence. Indicated time point: after neoadjuvant nivolumab, at surgical resection. Patients had HPV-negative, locally advanced oral cavity squamous cell carcinoma. The V gene end was trimmed by 0 bases and the J gene end by 4 bases; junction bases not matched to a gene: 6. CDR3 length: 16 amino acids. Germline-derived CDR1 and CDR2 are KGHSH and LQKENI. Sequencing was performed with immunoSEQ multiplex PCR; in TCRdb, only in-frame clones are kept and a portion is missing. The sample has about 37,000 clones, about 36% seen once. These data originate in a study of neoadjuvant anti-PD-1 for oral cavity cancer.

The specimen was tumor tissue, collected after nivolumab (anti-PD-1) treatment. The TCR sequence derives from a person aged 35 to 85 with oral cavity squamous cell carcinoma. The rearrangement uses TRBV18 and TRBJ1-1; 9 positions agree with TRBD1. The CDR3 sequence: CASSPPPQGAGTEAFF. The CDR3 nucleotides read TGTGCCAGCTCACCACCCCCACAGGGGGCGGGCACTGAAGCTTTCTTT.